The T cell receptor beta chain described here comes from a study of CD8+ T cells in alopecia areata. Broader study findings: Clarity of TCR sharing across patients fell short of that in mice, possibly HLA-related. In lesional scalp, particularly from alopecia totalis/universalis, clonality was higher than in normal scalp.

Investigators isolated RNA and reverse transcribed it into cDNA to act as the sequencing template. TCRdb keeps only in-frame clones here, not all; method: immunoSEQ multiplex PCR. The sample carries tens of thousands of clones, 40% to 50% recorded once. Concerning this clone itself: Its matching antigen is unknown.

The V end was cut by 6 bases, the J end by 0 bases, with 9 bases between. The CDR3 consists of 13 residues. CDR1 and CDR2 (germline): ENHRY, SYGVKD. The chain employs TRBV10-3 and TRBJ2-7; possible D gene TRBD2, 6 bases. Source material: NKG2D-low CD8+ T cells sorted from blood. The clonotype originates from a human donor with alopecia areata. The CDR3 DNA reads as TGTGCCATCAGACCGGGGGACTCCTACGAGCAGTACTTC. Its protein product is CAIRPGDSYEQYF.